A selection of T cell receptor beta chains follows, all from one sample in a study of blood T cell repertoires in COVID-19. The table came from immunoSEQ multiplex PCR; TCRdb's copy has only in-frame clones and leaves some out. Of tens of thousands of clones in the sample, 70% to 90% were seen once. Material for sequencing was peripheral blood. These receptors came from a human donor in a cohort sampled during active COVID-19. Each CDR3 is given with its conserved first and last residue. The order of the fields is D gene, clone size, V gene, J gene, CDR3 protein, CDR3 DNA. A D gene is named only where the DNA matches it firmly. Clone size is given for some rows only: seen once, a few or many times, or a class if the clone is expanded.

D gene: TRBD2
clone size: .
V gene: TRBV11-2
J gene: TRBJ2-7
CDR3 protein: CASSLAEGVAGGNYEQYF
CDR3 DNA: TGTGCCAGCAGCTTAGCGGAGGGGGTAGCGGGAGGGAACTACGAGCAGTACTTC

D gene: TRBD1
clone size: once
V gene: TRBV6-5
J gene: TRBJ2-5
CDR3 protein: CASTGQGLETQYF
CDR3 DNA: TGTGCCAGCACAGGACAGGGGTTAGAGACCCAGTACTTC

D gene: TRBD1
clone size: .
V gene: TRBV3-1/TRBV3-2
J gene: TRBJ1-3
CDR3 protein: CASSRTRGTVGNTIYF
CDR3 DNA: TGTGCCAGCAGCAGAACCCGCGGGACAGTTGGAAACACCATATATTTT

D gene: TRBD2
clone size: few
V gene: TRBV5-4
J gene: TRBJ2-3
CDR3 protein: CASSRTSGYTDTQYF
CDR3 DNA: TGTGCCAGCAGCCGGACTAGCGGGTACACAGATACGCAGTATTTT

D gene: TRBD2
clone size: once
V gene: TRBV7-2
J gene: TRBJ2-3
CDR3 protein: CASSGTSGLRPRGDTQYF
CDR3 DNA: TGTGCCAGCAGTGGGACTAGCGGGCTCCGACCGCGCGGAGATACGCAGTATTTT

D gene: .
clone size: .
V gene: TRBV5-4
J gene: TRBJ2-2
CDR3 protein: CASSPITKNTGELFF
CDR3 DNA: TGTGCCAGCAGCCCCATAACTAAGAACACCGGGGAGCTGTTTTTT

D gene: .
clone size: .
V gene: TRBV5-1
J gene: TRBJ1-1
CDR3 protein: CASSLGGTSNTEAFF
CDR3 DNA: TGCGCCAGCAGCTTGGGTGGCACCTCGAACACTGAAGCTTTCTTT

D gene: .
clone size: .
V gene: TRBV2
J gene: TRBJ2-1
CDR3 protein: CASSLLANEQFF
CDR3 DNA: TGTGCCAGCAGCCTCCTAGCTAACGAGCAGTTCTTC

D gene: .
clone size: .
V gene: TRBV7-9
J gene: TRBJ1-3
CDR3 protein: CASSPWEQSSGNTIYF
CDR3 DNA: TGTGCCAGCAGCCCATGGGAGCAGAGCTCTGGAAACACCATATATTTT

D gene: TRBD2
clone size: few
V gene: TRBV5-1
J gene: TRBJ2-3
CDR3 protein: CASSFSGGLTDTQYF
CDR3 DNA: TGCGCCAGCAGCTTTAGCGGGGGCCTCACAGATACGCAGTATTTT

D gene: .
clone size: .
V gene: TRBV5-1
J gene: TRBJ2-7
CDR3 protein: CASSLGGEQYF
CDR3 DNA: TGCGCCAGCAGCTTAGGGGGTGAGCAGTACTTC

D gene: TRBD1
clone size: medium-sized
V gene: TRBV2
J gene: TRBJ1-1
CDR3 protein: CASSENGQGNTEAFF
CDR3 DNA: TGTGCCAGCAGTGAAAACGGACAGGGGAACACTGAAGCTTTCTTT

D gene: TRBD1
clone size: .
V gene: TRBV27
J gene: TRBJ2-7
CDR3 protein: CASSRTGGSYEQYF
CDR3 DNA: TGTGCCAGCAGCAGGACAGGGGGCTCGTACGAGCAGTACTTC